What follows are 30 T cell receptor beta chains derived from one specimen sequenced in a study of persistence of HIV-infected CD4 T cells. The antigens these receptors bind are not known. Anti-CD3/anti-CD28 beads served as a nonspecific positive control stimulus. Responding CD4+ T cells were sorted by upregulation of both CD40 ligand and CD69. The libraries were made with immunoSEQ version 4 in survey mode. Measured with immunoSEQ multiplex PCR; TCRdb has only the in-frame clones, and not every one. The profile shows some 49,000 clones, 85% to 90% of them singletons. The starting material was CD4+ T cells sorted from PBMCs after roughly 20-hour stimulation, obtained from a patient who received antiretroviral therapy. These receptor sequences come from an adult woman with HIV who was CMV-seropositive.

The chain joins TRBV3-1 (or the pseudogene TRBV3-2) to TRBJ2-3; D possibly corresponds to TRBD2 (6 bases). The CDR3 spans 14 residues. V lost 1 base and J 5 bases, leaving 10 bases between the germline ends. In germline, CDR1 is LGHDT, CDR2 YNNKEL (reference sequence). CDR3 sequence reads: CASSQAGAGDTQYF. The CDR3 DNA reads TGTGCCAGCAGCCAAGCGGGAGCTGGAGATACGCAGTATTTT.

The V call is TRBV6-2 or TRBV6-3, the J call TRBJ1-2, with D hard to call. The CDR3 contains 16 residues. Germline CDR1 MNHEY, CDR2 SVGEGT. Trimming shortened V by 3 bases and J by 1 base, and 15 bases separated the two germline ends. The CDR3 DNA reads TGTGCCAGCAGTTATCCACCCTTCACAAATAACTATGGCTACACCTTC. Translated: CASSYPPFTNNYGYTF.

The rearrangement uses TRBV9 and TRBJ1-1, with unresolved D. The CDR3 covers 16 residues. CDR1 SGDLS and CDR2 YYNGEE come from the germline V gene. Trimming removed 0 bases at V and 5 bases at J, with 17 bases between. In nucleotides, the CDR3 is TGTGCCAGCAGCGTAGGCGGTAGGGCGGGAAGAACTGAAGCTTTCTTT. Protein product: CASSVGGRAGRTEAFF.

Note on this clone: Other DNA sequences within the sample encode an identical CDR3. The rearrangement links TRBV24-1 to TRBJ1-1, with D possibly being TRBD1 (6 bases). The CDR3 sequence is 16 residues long. Per germline, CDR1 KGHDR and CDR2 SFDVKD. With 7 bases removed from V and 0 bases from J, the gap between germline ends came to 17 bases. CDR3 in DNA: TGTGCCACCAGAGGCAACAGGGACGAAATGAACACTGAAGCTTTCTTT. Translated, it gives CATRGNRDEMNTEAFF.

The rearrangement uses TRBV3-1 (or the pseudogene TRBV3-2) and TRBJ1-2; the D is unclear. The CDR3 covers 20 residues. Germline assignment: CDR1 LGHDT and CDR2 YNNKEL (reference sequence). Trimming removed 0 bases from V and 1 base from J, with 24 bases in between. The CDR3 DNA reads TGTGCCAGCAGCCAAGATCGAGGTAGACGGCCCCAATCTTATAACTATGGCTACACCTTC. This translates into CASSQDRGRRPQSYNYGYTF.

The rearrangement uses TRBV3-1 (or the pseudogene TRBV3-2) and TRBJ2-3; TRBD1 matches at 8 bases. This CDR3 is built from 16 residues. The junction had 11 bases not matched to a gene; V was cut back by 5 bases and J by 4 bases. Per germline, CDR1 LGHDT and CDR2 YNNKEL (reference sequence). CDR3 protein: CASSKRTGRMADTQYF. CDR3 nucleotide sequence: TGTGCCAGCAGCAAACGGACAGGGAGGATGGCAGATACGCAGTATTTT.

This chain connects TRBV27 to TRBJ1-4; D is perhaps TRBD1 (6 bases). Germline CDR1 MNHEY, CDR2 SMNVEV (reference sequence). This CDR3 has 14 amino acids. V gave up 3 bases and J gave up 8 bases, with 13 bases separating them. CDR3: CASSLAGVGEKLFF. The CDR3 bases are TGTGCCAGCAGTTTGGCAGGGGTTGGGGAAAAACTGTTTTTT.

This chain links TRBV12-3 or TRBV12-4 with TRBJ1-1; maybe TRBD1 (5 bases). CDR3 length: 12 residues. V was cut by 2 bases and J by 7 bases, with 8 bases left in between. The CDR3: CASSLRQNEAFF. The CDR3, as DNA: TGTGCCAGCAGTTTACGACAGAATGAAGCTTTCTTT.

The chain uses TRBV21-1 and TRBJ1-5. TRBV21-1 is described as a pseudogene. This CDR3 is built from 18 residues. This chain's CDR3 is CASSKGRGGSRGNQPQHF. CDR3 bases: TGTGCCAGCAGCAAAGGGCGGGGGGGCAGCCGCGGGAATCAGCCCCAGCATTTT.

The chain combines TRBV18 with TRBJ1-1; tentative D call: TRBD1 (6 bases). The CDR3 is made up of 15 amino acids. Looked up from germline, CDR1 is KGHSH and CDR2 is LQKENI. The V end was cut by 5 bases, the J end by 1 base, with 14 bases between. The CDR3: CASSILQGRNTEAFF. The CDR3 nucleotides read TGTGCCAGCTCAATACTACAGGGTCGGAACACTGAAGCTTTCTTT.

V gene TRBV6-5 combines with J gene TRBJ1-1; 10 bases map to TRBD1. The length of the CDR3 is 13 residues. V gave up 6 bases and J gave up 11 bases; unmatched junction bases: 9. Germline loops: CDR1 MNHEY, CDR2 SVGAGI. This CDR3 reads CASRGTGDRLAFF. The CDR3 bases are TGTGCCAGCAGAGGGACAGGGGATCGTTTGGCTTTCTTT.

The chain is built from TRBV29-1 and TRBJ2-7, with D perhaps matching TRBD2 (5 bases). Germline V gives CDR1 SQVTM, CDR2 ANQGSEA. V shed 6 bases and J shed 3 bases, with 15 bases lying between them. This CDR3 has 13 amino acids. CDR3 in amino acids: CSVAGNGGYEQYF. The CDR3 region has the DNA TGCAGCGTCGCCGGGAACGGTGGCTACGAGCAGTACTTC.

This chain uses TRBV30 with TRBJ1-1, with a possible D match to TRBD1 (6 bases). This CDR3 has 13 amino acids. V was clipped by 5 bases and J by 5 bases, with 15 bases between them. Germline-derived CDR1 and CDR2 are GTSNPN and SVGIG (reference sequence). CDR3 loop: CAWARGRWTEAFF. DNA for the CDR3: TGTGCCTGGGCCAGGGGTCGGTGGACTGAAGCTTTCTTT.

The chain joins TRBV12-1 to TRBJ2-5; no DNA check was done on the table's D call, TRBD1. The end of the DNA aligns better with TRBJ2-7, so the J call may be wrong. TRBV12-1 is an annotated pseudogene. The CDR3 totals 15 residues. CDR3 bases: TGTGCCAGCAGCTTTGCTGCCAGGCGCTCCTACGAGCAGTACTTC. Residues: CASSFAARRSYEQYF.

This clone appeared a single time. The rearrangement links TRBV6-4 to TRBJ1-1; 8 bases are shared with TRBD1. This CDR3 spans 15 amino acids. Per the germline V gene, CDR1 is MRHNA and CDR2 is SNTAGT. V lost 6 bases to trimming and J lost 1 base; unmatched junction nucleotides: 7. CDR3 DNA: TGTGCCAGCAGCGCCCGACAGGGGTCGAACACTGAAGCTTTCTTT. Protein: CASSARQGSNTEAFF.

As DNA, the CDR3 is TGTGCCAGCAGTTATTTTGCGGCCGGGGACGCCTACGAGCAGTACTTC. Translation: CASSYFAAGDAYEQYF. The genes are TRBV6-6 and TRBJ2-7; either TRBD1 or TRBD2 may fit D (5 bases each). The CDR3 is 16 residues long. Germline CDR1 reads MNHNY; CDR2 reads SVGAGI (reference sequence). V was shortened by 3 bases and J by 2 bases, with 17 bases between the two germline ends.

The J gene is TRBJ2-1, the V gene TRBV7-2, with 16 bases fitting TRBD2. CDR1 is SGHTA, CDR2 FQGNSA, per germline. The CDR3 is made up of 17 amino acids. The V segment lost 6 bases and the J segment 6 bases; nucleotides outside the gene matches: 8. CDR3 sequence: CASRVPGTSGGGNEQFF. CDR3 sequence (DNA): TGTGCCAGCAGGGTACCCGGGACTAGCGGGGGGGGCAATGAGCAGTTCTTC.

This chain links TRBV10-1 with TRBJ2-2; 7 bases map to TRBD2. The V gene end was trimmed by 0 bases and the J gene end by 6 bases; junction bases not matched to a gene: 10. CDR1 and CDR2 from the germline V gene are WNHNN and SYGVQD (reference sequence). The CDR3 spans 17 residues. The CDR3, as DNA: TGCGCCAGCAGTGAGTCTCCTACGGGGGGTATCGCCGGGGAGCTGTTTTTT. Translation: CASSESPTGGIAGELFF.

This clone showed up just once. V usage is TRBV25-1 and J usage is TRBJ2-7; D is unclear. The CDR3 consists of 11 residues. CDR1 is MGHDK, CDR2 SYGVNS, per germline. Trimming pared 3 bases from V and 0 bases from J, leaving 0 bases between. CDR3 protein: CASSDSYEQYF. In nucleotides, the CDR3 is TGTGCCAGCAGTGACTCCTACGAGCAGTACTTC.

The chain uses TRBV28 and TRBJ2-1; 11 positions match TRBD2. Trimming cost V 5 bases and J 0 bases; bases outside gene matches: 9. CDR3 length: 18 amino acids. In germline, CDR1 is MDHEN, CDR2 SYDVKM. CDR3 protein: CASSPGLAVRSSYNEQFF. As DNA, the CDR3 is TGTGCCAGCAGTCCGGGACTAGCGGTTAGGAGCTCCTACAATGAGCAGTTCTTC.

This clone was counted between two and nine times. The V and J genes are TRBV19 and TRBJ1-3, with D unclear. The CDR3 has 12 amino acids. V gave up 6 bases and J gave up 9 bases, with 12 bases separating them. Per the germline V gene, CDR1 is LNHDA and CDR2 is SQIVND (reference sequence). The CDR3 is CASRNEAPTIYF. The CDR3 nucleotides read TGTGCCAGTAGGAATGAGGCGCCCACCATATATTTT.

The chain has TRBV27 and TRBJ2-1; D gene unclear. V shed 3 bases and J shed 5 bases, with 8 bases lying between them. Germline V lookup: CDR1 MNHEY, CDR2 SMNVEV (reference sequence). This CDR3 spans 13 amino acids. The CDR3 DNA is TGTGCCAGCAGTTTTAGGCGCCACAATGAGCAGTTCTTC. It specifies CASSFRRHNEQFF.

This chain joins TRBV5-6 and TRBJ1-2; no reliable D call. Germline lookup yields CDR1 SGHDT and CDR2 YYEEEE. V lost 4 bases to trimming and J lost 2 bases, with 15 bases between them. CDR3 size: 15 residues. DNA for the CDR3: TGTGCCAGCAGCGCATACGAAATTACAAACTATGGCTACACCTTC. The encoded protein is CASSAYEITNYGYTF.

This clone was picked up one time. The chain employs TRBV19 and TRBJ2-7; D ambiguous. The CDR3 consists of 14 residues. Germline V lookup: CDR1 LNHDA, CDR2 SQIVND (reference sequence). V was clipped by 1 base and J by 3 bases, with 10 bases between them. The CDR3 is CASSIGAGYYEQYF. The CDR3 DNA follows: TGTGCCAGTAGTATAGGAGCCGGTTACTACGAGCAGTACTTC.

CDR3: CASSPGVATGGKNIQYF. The CDR3 DNA reads as TGTGCCAGCAGCCCAGGGGTAGCGACAGGGGGAAAAAACATTCAGTACTTC. The rearrangement links TRBV7-9 to TRBJ2-4; TRBD1 matches 9 bases. There are 17 residues in the CDR3. V shed 5 bases and J 4 bases; nucleotides not matched to a gene: 12. Germline V lookup: CDR1 SEHNR, CDR2 FQNEAQ (reference sequence).

This clone showed up just a few times. The J gene is TRBJ1-6, the V gene TRBV27; weak D call: TRBD1 (6 bases). V dropped 6 bases and J dropped 7 bases, with 16 bases sitting between them. Per the germline V gene, CDR1 is MNHEY and CDR2 is SMNVEV (reference sequence). This CDR3 is built from 15 residues. For the CDR3, the DNA is TGTGCCAGCAGAGCACAGGGAGGAGGAAATTCACCCCTCCACTTT. Translation: CASRAQGGGNSPLHF.

CDR3 amino acids: CASSLASGTDTQYF. The CDR3 DNA reads as TGTGCCAGCAGCTTGGCTAGCGGGACAGATACGCAGTATTTT. The chain joins TRBV5-4 to TRBJ2-3; 8 bases agree with TRBD2. The germline gives CDR1 SGHNT, CDR2 YYREEE (reference sequence). The CDR3 has 14 residues. Unmatched junction bases numbered 0, after V lost 0 bases and J lost 3 bases.

The V and J genes are TRBV7-6 and TRBJ1-2; 8 nucleotides line up with TRBD1. The J segment lost 10 bases and the V segment lost 4 bases, leaving 11 bases of the junction unmatched. CDR1 and CDR2 from the germline V gene are SGHVS and FNYEAQ. This CDR3 spans 14 amino acids. The DNA of the CDR3 is TGTGCCAGCAGCTCCCGACAGGGGCCAGGGGACTACACCTTC. Translated, it gives CASSSRQGPGDYTF.

V gene TRBV30 combines with J gene TRBJ1-6; TRBD1 matches 7 bases. V gave up 0 bases and J gave up 10 bases; unmatched junction bases: 6. The CDR3 has 14 residues. The V gene's germline CDR1 is GTSNPN and CDR2 SVGIG (reference sequence). The chain's CDR3 is CAWSVGGAGSPLHF. In DNA form, the CDR3 reads TGTGCCTGGAGTGTAGGGGGCGCAGGATCACCCCTCCACTTT. Together with reference TRBV30 and TRBJ1-6, the CDR3 gives the full variable domain: SQTIHQWPATLVQPVGSPLSLECTVEGTSNPNLYWYRQAAGRGLQLLFYSVGIGQISSEVPQNLSASRPQDRQFILSSKKLLLSDSGFYLCAWSVGGAGSPLHFGNGTRLTVT.

The CDR3 spells CATSSGANYGYTF. The CDR3 region has the DNA TGTGCCACCAGTTCAGGAGCAAACTATGGCTACACCTTC. The chain carries TRBV24-1 and TRBJ1-2; D not resolved. Trimming removed 6 bases at V and 2 bases at J, with 9 bases between. CDR1 KGHDR and CDR2 SFDVKD come from the germline V gene. The CDR3 is 13 amino acids.